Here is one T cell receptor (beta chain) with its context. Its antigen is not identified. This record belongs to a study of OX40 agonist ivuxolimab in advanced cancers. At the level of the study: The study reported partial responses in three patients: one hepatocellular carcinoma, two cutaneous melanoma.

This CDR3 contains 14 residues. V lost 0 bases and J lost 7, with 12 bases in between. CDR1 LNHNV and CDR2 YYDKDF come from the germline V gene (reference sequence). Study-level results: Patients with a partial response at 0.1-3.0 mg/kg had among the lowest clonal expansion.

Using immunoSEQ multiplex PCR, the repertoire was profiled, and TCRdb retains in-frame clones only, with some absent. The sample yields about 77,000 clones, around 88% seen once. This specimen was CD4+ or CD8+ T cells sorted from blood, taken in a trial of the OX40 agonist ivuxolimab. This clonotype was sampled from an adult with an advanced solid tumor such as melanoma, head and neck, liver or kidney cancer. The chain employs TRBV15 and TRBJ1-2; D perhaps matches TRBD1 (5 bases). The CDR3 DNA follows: TGTGCCACCAGCAGAGACTCAGGGAAGGGTGGCTACACCTTC. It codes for CATSRDSGKGGYTF.